These 2 T cell receptor beta chains originate from one sample sequenced in a study of cytomegalovirus exposure and HLA in healthy donors. Primers included in the PCR were 60 Vbeta and 13 Jbeta primers. Assay used: immunoSEQ multiplex PCR; TCRdb lists only in-frame clones, some missing. The data contain over 150,000 clones, 80% of them singletons. Sequenced: PBMCs. The receptors derive from a man aged 30 to 45 in good health and CMV-seropositive.

This chain connects TRBV7-3 to TRBJ2-1, with 10 bases that match TRBD1. The CDR3 runs to 14 residues. The V segment lost 5 bases and the J segment 10 bases; nucleotides outside the gene matches: 8. CDR1 SGHTA and CDR2 FQGTGA come from the germline V gene. The CDR3 reads CASSPGTGVEEQFF. DNA of the CDR3: TGTGCCAGCAGCCCCGGGACAGGGGTTGAGGAGCAGTTCTTC.

This chain uses TRBV7-9 with TRBJ1-5; the D gene is possibly TRBD1 (6 bases). Trimming took 0 bases from V and 5 from J, leaving 14 bases between them. Germline CDR1 is SEHNR and CDR2 is FQNEAQ (reference sequence). The CDR3 runs 16 residues. CDR3 residues: CASSLASTGRDQPQHF. CDR3 DNA sequence: TGTGCCAGCAGCTTAGCGAGTACAGGGAGGGATCAGCCCCAGCATTTT.